This TCR beta chain is drawn from a study of T cell changes during pregnancy in multiple sclerosis. The method was immunoSEQ multiplex PCR; TCRdb's version includes in-frame clones alone and lacks a portion of them. The sample consists of approximately 35,000 clones, around 93% of them appearing once. This CDR3 is 16 amino acids long. Germline assignment: CDR1 MDHEN and CDR2 SYDVKM. Trimming stripped 7 bases from V and 1 base from J, with 16 bases between. Sequenced material: CD4+ T cells from peripheral blood mononuclear cells, taken in the third trimester of pregnancy. The chain links TRBV28 to TRBJ2-2; possible D gene TRBD1, 5 bases. The TCR comes from a female donor in good health, enrolled as a control in a pregnancy study. In DNA form, the CDR3 reads TGTGCCAGCAACCCCCTGCCTAGGGGGAACACCGGGGAGCTGTTTTTT. Translated, it gives CASNPLPRGNTGELFF.